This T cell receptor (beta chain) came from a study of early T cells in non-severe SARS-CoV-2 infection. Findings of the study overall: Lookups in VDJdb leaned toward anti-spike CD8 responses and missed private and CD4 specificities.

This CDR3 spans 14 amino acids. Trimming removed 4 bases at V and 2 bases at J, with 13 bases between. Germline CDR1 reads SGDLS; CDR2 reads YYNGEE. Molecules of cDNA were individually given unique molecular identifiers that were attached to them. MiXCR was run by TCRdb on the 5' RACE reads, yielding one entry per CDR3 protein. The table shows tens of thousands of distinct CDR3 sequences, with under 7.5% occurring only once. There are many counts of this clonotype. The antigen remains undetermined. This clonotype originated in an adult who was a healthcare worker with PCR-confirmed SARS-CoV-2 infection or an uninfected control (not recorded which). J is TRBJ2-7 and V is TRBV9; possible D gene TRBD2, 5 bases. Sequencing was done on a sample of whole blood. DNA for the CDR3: TGTGCCAGCAGCTCCGGGGTTGGAGCCTACGAGCAGTACTTC. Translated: CASSSGVGAYEQYF.